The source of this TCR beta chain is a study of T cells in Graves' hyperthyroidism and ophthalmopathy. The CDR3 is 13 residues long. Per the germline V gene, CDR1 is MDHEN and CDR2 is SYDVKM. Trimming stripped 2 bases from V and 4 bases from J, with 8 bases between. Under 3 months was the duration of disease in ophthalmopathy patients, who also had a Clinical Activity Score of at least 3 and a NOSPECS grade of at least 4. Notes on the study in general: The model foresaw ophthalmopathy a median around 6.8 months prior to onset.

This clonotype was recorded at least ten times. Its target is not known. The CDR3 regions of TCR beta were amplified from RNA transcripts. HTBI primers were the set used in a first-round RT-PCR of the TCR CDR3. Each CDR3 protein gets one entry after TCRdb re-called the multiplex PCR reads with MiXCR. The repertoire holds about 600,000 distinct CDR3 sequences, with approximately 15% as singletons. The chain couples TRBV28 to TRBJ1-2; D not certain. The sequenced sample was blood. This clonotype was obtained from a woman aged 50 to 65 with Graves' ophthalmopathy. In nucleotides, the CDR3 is TGTGCCAGCAGTTTAGTCCCCGGCTATGGCTACACCTTC. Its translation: CASSLVPGYGYTF.